Included here is one T cell receptor beta chain sequence, with context. Trimming pared 1 base from V and 4 bases from J, leaving 5 bases between. The germline V gene has CDR1 SGHNT and CDR2 YENEEA. This CDR3 region has 12 residues. Adults between about 18 and 89 years of age took part from under 25 US areas. Recovered status applied to Cohort 3 donors who had two consecutive negative PCRs. It also applied to those with clearance or with symptom resolution. Produced via immunoSEQ multiplex PCR; TCRdb's table is partial and in-frame only. The sample carries 310,000 or so clones, 80% to 90% recorded once. These data come from a study of blood T cell repertoires in COVID-19. The overall study: Sample material is recorded as cDNA or gDNA derived from T cells, B-cell-depleted T cells, or PBMCs.

The material sequenced was PBMCs or T cells enriched from blood (not recorded which). The gene calls are TRBV11-3 and TRBJ2-7, with D possibly TRBD1 on 5 matching bases. The sequence derives from a woman under 30 who had recovered from COVID-19. The CDR3 DNA reads TGTGCCAGCAGCTTAGGACAGTACGAGCAGTACTTC. This sequence encodes CASSLGQYEQYF.